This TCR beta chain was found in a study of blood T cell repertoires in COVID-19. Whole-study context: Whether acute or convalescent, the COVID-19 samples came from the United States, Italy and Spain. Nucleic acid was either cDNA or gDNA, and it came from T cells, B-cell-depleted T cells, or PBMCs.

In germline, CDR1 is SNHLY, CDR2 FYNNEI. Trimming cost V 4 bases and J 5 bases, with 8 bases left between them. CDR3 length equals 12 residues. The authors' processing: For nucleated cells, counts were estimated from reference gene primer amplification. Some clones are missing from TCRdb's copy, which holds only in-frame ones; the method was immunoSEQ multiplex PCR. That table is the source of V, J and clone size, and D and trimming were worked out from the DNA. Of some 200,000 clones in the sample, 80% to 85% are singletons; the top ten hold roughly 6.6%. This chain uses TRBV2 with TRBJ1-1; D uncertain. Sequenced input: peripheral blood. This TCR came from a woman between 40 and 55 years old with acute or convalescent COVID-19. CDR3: CASSAAGTEAFF. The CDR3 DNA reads TGTGCCAGCAGTGCTGCGGGGACTGAAGCTTTCTTT.